The 32 T cell receptor beta chains presented below share a single source sample, sequenced in a study of shared clonotypes between healthy human individuals. Using immunoSEQ multiplex PCR, the repertoire was profiled, and TCRdb retains in-frame clones only, with some absent. The sample includes fewer than 1.6 million clones, around 98.5% of them seen just once. The source material was naive CD4+ T cells sorted from blood. The subset denotes: CD45RA+ positively selected. The receptors were sampled from a man aged 25 to 45 in good health.

CDR3 in DNA: TGTGCCAGCAGCCTATGGACAGGGCAAGCTAACTATGGCTACACCTTC. Its translation is CASSLWTGQANYGYTF. The gene calls are TRBV28 and TRBJ1-2, with 8 bases that match TRBD1. Germline V gene lookup returns CDR1 MDHEN and CDR2 SYDVKM. The CDR3 extends over 16 amino acids. After removal of 6 bases from V and 0 bases from J, the junction contained 9 bases not matched to a gene.

This clone was seen only once. The rearrangement links TRBV7-9 to TRBJ2-7, with 7 bases fitting TRBD1. With V trimmed by 5 bases and J by 0 bases, 4 bases remained unmatched. This CDR3 contains 14 residues. Germline assignment: CDR1 SEHNR and CDR2 FQNEAQ (reference sequence). Here the CDR3 reads CASSPWDSSYEQYF. The CDR3 DNA follows: TGTGCCAGCAGCCCCTGGGACAGCTCCTACGAGCAGTACTTC.

The gene calls are TRBV5-1 and TRBJ2-1; D not resolved. V lost 0 bases to trimming and J lost 9 bases, with 10 bases between them. The CDR3 consists of 13 residues. The germline V gene has CDR1 SGHRS and CDR2 YFSETQ. In nucleotides, the CDR3 is TGCGCCAGCAGCTTGGAGGAGTTCAGTGAGCAGTTCTTC. This sequence encodes CASSLEEFSEQFF.

This clone came up once. The chain couples TRBV28 to TRBJ1-1; 9 bases align to TRBD1. Trimming at V came to 3 bases and at J to 8 bases, leaving 4 bases not matched to a gene. The CDR3 loop spans 13 amino acids. Germline V gene data show CDR1 as MDHEN and CDR2 as SYDVKM. The CDR3 loop reads CASSLLQGAEAFF. Written as DNA, the CDR3 is TGTGCCAGCAGTTTGTTACAGGGGGCGGAAGCTTTCTTT.

This chain uses TRBV11-2 with TRBJ1-2; no clear D. The germline gives CDR1 SGHAT, CDR2 FQNNGV. V lost 1 base to trimming and J lost 1 base, with 4 bases between them. The length of the CDR3 is 13 residues. CDR3 amino acids: CASSLADNYGYTF. CDR3 coding DNA: TGTGCCAGCAGCTTAGCCGATAACTATGGCTACACCTTC.

The J gene is TRBJ2-3, the V gene TRBV28; D gene unclear. This CDR3 is 11 amino acids long. With 6 bases removed from V and 6 bases from J, the gap between germline ends came to 7 bases. The germline V gene encodes CDR1 MDHEN and CDR2 SYDVKM. In DNA, the CDR3 is TGTGCCAGCAGGCGCAGCGATACGCAGTATTTT. It yields the protein CASRRSDTQYF.

The CDR3 nucleotides are TGTGCCAGCGGGTGGCCCTATGGCTACACCTTC. Translated, it gives CASGWPYGYTF. J is TRBJ1-2 and V is TRBV28; D is ambiguous. The germline V and J ends were trimmed by 8 bases and 4 bases, with 8 bases remaining between them. This CDR3 contains 11 residues. The germline V gene has CDR1 MDHEN and CDR2 SYDVKM.

The rearrangement uses TRBV28 and TRBJ1-1; D is perhaps TRBD1 (6 bases). The CDR3 is 11 residues long. V was shortened by 7 bases and J by 10 bases, with 13 bases between the two germline ends. Germline CDR1 and CDR2: MDHEN and SYDVKM. CDR3 sequence: CASNTGRRAFF. The CDR3 DNA reads TGTGCCAGCAATACAGGGCGAAGAGCTTTCTTT.

To note about this clone: Other nucleotide sequences in the sample specify the same CDR3. CDR3: CASSLGGQQETQYF. In DNA form, the CDR3 reads TGTGCCAGCAGCTTAGGGGGCCAGCAAGAGACCCAGTACTTC. The chain employs TRBV7-9 and TRBJ2-5, with D perhaps TRBD1 (5 bases). This CDR3 region has 14 residues. The germline CDR1 and CDR2 sequences are SEHNR and FQNEAQ (reference sequence). The germline V and J ends were trimmed by 1 base and 2 bases, with 8 bases remaining between them.

This clone was found once. The chain recombines TRBV7-9 with TRBJ2-7; D unresolved. The V end lost 3 bases, the J end lost 1 base, and 7 bases lay between the germline ends. Germline CDR1 SEHNR, CDR2 FQNEAQ (reference sequence). This CDR3 spans 13 amino acids. The DNA of the CDR3 is TGTGCCAGCAGCTTTTACGGTTCCTACGAGCAGTACTTC. Translating gives CASSFYGSYEQYF.

V and J are TRBV30 and TRBJ2-3; D is ambiguous. Trimming took 7 bases from V and 2 from J, leaving 13 bases between them. The CDR3 covers 13 residues. Germline V gene data show CDR1 as GTSNPN and CDR2 as SVGIG (reference sequence). The CDR3 loop is CASATQYTDTQYF. The CDR3 DNA follows: TGTGCCTCGGCTACCCAGTACACAGATACGCAGTATTTT.

The genes are TRBV18 and TRBJ1-4; no firm D call. Trimming left V 3 bases short and J 8 bases short, with 16 bases between. Germline CDR1 KGHSH, CDR2 LQKENI. This CDR3 comprises 15 residues. The CDR3 DNA sequence: TGTGCCAGCTCACCCACGAGTCAGACCGGGGAAAAACTGTTTTTT. Its translation: CASSPTSQTGEKLFF.

The sample holds one count of this clone. The chain uses TRBV5-1 and TRBJ2-7; 10 bases map to TRBD2. Germline V gene data show CDR1 as SGHRS and CDR2 as YFSETQ. With 10 bases clipped from V and 4 bases from J, the junction kept 11 bases outside the gene matches. The CDR3 spans 14 residues. CDR3 protein: CAGILAGITYEQYF. CDR3 nucleotides: TGCGCCGGGATACTAGCGGGAATAACTTACGAGCAGTACTTC.

The sample holds one count of this clone. CDR3 DNA: TGTGCTAGTCATTCTCCCCTCGATGAGCAGTTCTTC. Translating gives CASHSPLDEQFF. V usage is TRBV27 and J usage is TRBJ2-1; no definite D call. CDR1 is MNHEY, CDR2 SMNVEV, per germline (reference sequence). The CDR3 contains 12 residues.

The rearrangement uses TRBV7-8 and TRBJ2-3; D is perhaps TRBD2 (5 bases). This CDR3 is built from 17 residues. Trimming took 2 bases from V and 2 from J, leaving 17 bases between them. In germline, CDR1 is SGHVS, CDR2 FQNEAQ. CDR3 region: CASSLSYERLNTDTQYF. CDR3 DNA sequence: TGTGCCAGCAGCTTATCATACGAACGACTAAACACAGATACGCAGTATTTT.

CDR3 sequence (DNA): TGTGCCAGTAGTTTGGGACAGGAGGAGACCCAGTACTTC. Encoded protein: CASSLGQEETQYF. The chain links TRBV19 to TRBJ2-5; 8 nucleotides agree with TRBD1. Germline V lookup: CDR1 LNHDA, CDR2 SQIVND (reference sequence). The CDR3 totals 13 residues. The V and J ends lost 5 bases and 5 bases, in that order; junction bases with no gene match: 4. Full variable domain (rest looked up from reference TRBV19 and TRBJ2-5): DGGITQSPKYLFRKEGQNVTLSCEQNLNHDAMYWYRQDPGQGLRLIYYSQIVNDFQKGDIAEGYSVSREKKESFPLTVTSAQKNPTAFYLCASSLGQEETQYFGPGTRLLVL.

The gene calls are TRBV7-2 and TRBJ2-7; D might be TRBD2 (5 bases). Trimming removed 6 bases at V and 6 bases at J, with 9 bases between. CDR1 is SGHTA, CDR2 FQGNSA, per germline. The CDR3 has 11 residues. The CDR3 DNA reads TGTGCCAGCAGTTCTAGCTCCGAGCAGTACTTC. Translation: CASSSSSEQYF.

The chain couples TRBV5-1 to TRBJ2-2; no clear D. The CDR3 runs 14 residues. The ends were cut back, 0 bases at V and 6 bases at J, with 9 bases in the middle. Germline V gene lookup returns CDR1 SGHRS and CDR2 YFSETQ. This CDR3 is CASSLAGPSGELFF. DNA for the CDR3: TGCGCCAGCAGCTTGGCTGGGCCGTCCGGGGAGCTGTTTTTT.

The chain uses TRBV18 and TRBJ1-4, with a tentative D call TRBD1 (6 bases). Looked up from germline, CDR1 is KGHSH and CDR2 is LQKENI. Trimming pared 3 bases from V and 3 bases from J, leaving 11 bases between. This CDR3 is 15 amino acids long. CDR3 coding DNA: TGTGCCAGCTCACCTAAAGGGGGTCCTAATGAAAAACTGTTTTTT. This gives the protein CASSPKGGPNEKLFF.

This chain connects TRBV19 to TRBJ1-3; D might be TRBD1 (5 bases). This CDR3 is 16 amino acids long. V was shortened by 6 bases and J by 0 bases, with 15 bases between the two germline ends. Germline loops: CDR1 LNHDA, CDR2 SQIVND (reference sequence). The CDR3 region is CASSPQGRVSGNTIYF. In DNA form, the CDR3 reads TGTGCCAGTAGCCCCCAGGGTCGGGTCTCTGGAAACACCATATATTTT.

The chain couples TRBV4-2 to TRBJ1-5; no firm D call. Trimming left V 0 bases short and J 5 bases short, with 14 bases between. This CDR3 comprises 16 residues. The germline CDR1 and CDR2 sequences are LGHNA and YNFKEQ. The CDR3 bases are TGTGCCAGCAGCCAAGAGATTTGGGCAGAACATCAGCCCCAGCATTTT. It codes for CASSQEIWAEHQPQHF.

The CDR3 spells CASSTRGSSYNEQFF. The CDR3 nucleotides are TGCGCCAGCAGTACGAGGGGGAGCTCCTACAATGAGCAGTTCTTC. This chain joins TRBV10-1 and TRBJ2-1; D perhaps matches TRBD1 (6 bases). Per the germline V gene, CDR1 is WNHNN and CDR2 is SYGVQD (reference sequence). The CDR3 is 15 amino acids. Trimming cost V 5 bases and J 0 bases, with 11 bases left between them.

This sequence joins TRBV19 and TRBJ2-3, with TRBD2 as a possible D gene (5 bases). V lost 9 bases and J 1 base, leaving 23 bases between the germline ends. CDR1 LNHDA and CDR2 SQIVND come from the germline V gene (reference sequence). This CDR3 is 17 amino acids long. DNA of the CDR3: TGTGCCAGCGCCTCCCGGGGTAGAGCACGGGGCACAGATACGCAGTATTTT. As protein: CASASRGRARGTDTQYF. Full variable domain (remainder filled in from reference TRBV19 and TRBJ2-3): DGGITQSPKYLFRKEGQNVTLSCEQNLNHDAMYWYRQDPGQGLRLIYYSQIVNDFQKGDIAEGYSVSREKKESFPLTVTSAQKNPTAFYLCASASRGRARGTDTQYFGPGTRLTVL.

Here the CDR3 reads CASSLAPTDTQYF. The CDR3 DNA is TGTGCCAGCAGTTTAGCCCCCACAGATACGCAGTATTTT. The chain recombines TRBV7-3 with TRBJ2-3; unclear D gene. Looked up from germline, CDR1 is SGHTA and CDR2 is FQGTGA. The CDR3 runs 13 residues. V was clipped by 6 bases and J by 2 bases, with 9 bases between them.

V and J are TRBV15 and TRBJ2-3, with a weak D call TRBD2 (5 bases). Trimming removed 5 bases at V and 3 bases at J, with 15 bases between. Germline CDR1 reads LNHNV; CDR2 reads YYDKDF (reference sequence). CDR3 size: 15 residues. The CDR3 spells CATSSPSLGTDTQYF. The CDR3 coding sequence is TGTGCCACCAGCTCCCCCTCACTAGGGACAGATACGCAGTATTTT.

This chain connects TRBV18 to TRBJ2-3; D is possibly TRBD2 (6 bases). Germline V lookup: CDR1 KGHSH, CDR2 LQKENI. Trimming took 1 base from V and 2 from J, leaving 10 bases between them. The CDR3 spans 15 residues. The CDR3 loop reads CASSPRREPTDTQYF. CDR3 DNA: TGTGCCAGCTCACCACGACGGGAGCCCACAGATACGCAGTATTTT.

The chain employs TRBV21-1 and TRBJ2-7; TRBD2 is taken as the D call from the table, unchecked against the DNA. TRBV21-1 counts as a pseudogene. The CDR3 sequence is 10 residues long. DNA of the CDR3: TGTGCCAGCAAAGAAGCCGAGCAGTACTTC. Amino acids: CASKEAEQYF.

V and J are TRBV19 and TRBJ2-2; TRBD2 matches at 10 bases. The CDR3 runs 14 residues. Germline V gene sequence: CDR1 LNHDA, CDR2 SQIVND (reference sequence). J was trimmed by 8 bases and V by 7 bases; bases with no gene match: 7. The CDR3 sequence is CASTTLAGVGELFF. CDR3 sequence (DNA): TGTGCCAGTACCACTCTAGCGGGAGTAGGGGAGCTGTTTTTT.

This chain uses TRBV18 with TRBJ2-1; tentatively, D is TRBD1 (5 bases). CDR3 size: 13 residues. The V end was cut by 2 bases, the J end by 8 bases, with 10 bases between. Germline V lookup: CDR1 KGHSH, CDR2 LQKENI. Written as DNA, the CDR3 is TGTGCCAGCTCACCAAGGACATTCGATGAGCAGTTCTTC. The encoded protein is CASSPRTFDEQFF.

The V call is TRBV27, the J call TRBJ2-7, with D unclear. Deletions cut 5 bases from V and 4 bases from J, with 21 bases between. In germline, CDR1 is MNHEY, CDR2 SMNVEV (reference sequence). The CDR3 contains 16 residues. This CDR3 reads CASSLQFFSFAYEQYF. The CDR3 DNA reads TGTGCCAGCAGTCTCCAGTTTTTTTCGTTCGCATACGAGCAGTACTTC.

The rearrangement links TRBV29-1 to TRBJ2-4, with 10 bases matching TRBD2. CDR3 length: 15 residues. Trimming removed 4 bases from V and 3 bases from J; junction bases left unmatched: 6. Germline V gene lookup returns CDR1 SQVTM and CDR2 ANQGSEA. CDR3 DNA: TGCAGCGTTGGTCTAGCGGGAGAGGGCAAAAACATTCAGTACTTC. Its translation: CSVGLAGEGKNIQYF. The entire variable domain, with the rest obtained from reference TRBV29-1 and TRBJ2-4, is as follows: SAVISQKPSRDICQRGTSLTIQCQVDSQVTMMFWYRQQPGQSLTLIATANQGSEATYESGFVIDKFPISRPNLTFSTLTVSNMSPEDSSIYLCSVGLAGEGKNIQYFGAGTRLSVL.

CDR3 coding DNA: TGTGCCAGCAGCGTGGCTGGGACAGGGAATTCTAACATTCAGTACTTC. This gives the protein CASSVAGTGNSNIQYF. The chain carries TRBV7-9 and TRBJ2-4, with 9 positions matching TRBD1. Germline lookup yields CDR1 SEHNR and CDR2 FQNEAQ (reference sequence). With V trimmed by 5 bases and J by 7 bases, 12 bases remained unmatched. This CDR3 region has 16 residues. The full variable domain, with the rest looked up from reference TRBV7-9 and TRBJ2-4, is DTGVSQNPRHKITKRGQNVTFRCDPISEHNRLYWYRQTLGQGPEFLTYFQNEAQLEKSRLLSDRFSAERPKGSFSTLEIQRTEQGDSAMYLCASSVAGTGNSNIQYFGAGTRLSVL.